This TCR beta chain came from a study of blood T cell repertoires in COVID-19. The sample holds one count of this clone. Some clones are missing from TCRdb's copy, which holds only in-frame ones; the method was immunoSEQ multiplex PCR. The sample consists of about 190,000 clones, roughly four fifths of them appearing once. Germline CDR1 is SGHRS and CDR2 is YFSETQ. Trimming took 0 bases from V and 9 from J; bases not matched to a gene: 5. This CDR3 region has 16 residues. The sequencing input was peripheral blood. The chain joins TRBV5-1 to TRBJ1-6; 11 bases align to TRBD1. The receptor comes from a woman in her forties or fifties with acute or convalescent COVID-19. CDR3 coding DNA: TGCGCCAGCAGCTTGGGGACAGGGGGCCTGTCTTCACCCCTCCACTTT. This codes for CASSLGTGGLSSPLHF.